The sequence of this T cell receptor beta chain was determined in a study of cytomegalovirus exposure and HLA in healthy donors. The wider study: Of roughly 400 genotyped donors, 81% grouped in the Caucasian-associated ancestry cluster. Points from the study as a whole: According to a later analysis, most TCR beta chains associated with CMV appeared HLA-restricted. More clonal expansion characterized HLA-associated TCR beta chains than equally common others in a later analysis.

Primers: 60 Vbeta forward and 13 Jbeta reverse. Only in-frame clones appear in the TCRdb table, and some are missing; sequencing was by immunoSEQ multiplex PCR. Of 140,000 to 150,000 clones listed, 76% are singletons. The germline gives CDR1 MNHNY, CDR2 SVGAGI (reference sequence). The CDR3 contains 14 residues. Donors sampled were nominally healthy, though unrecorded immune exposures were likely. For this clone: The antigen remains unidentified.

The sequence came from a man aged 40-49 years in good health and CMV-seronegative. The rearrangement uses TRBV6-6 and TRBJ2-5; 9 bases match TRBD1. Near its end, the DNA agrees better with TRBJ2-7, so the J call may be wrong. Sequencing used PBMCs. The CDR3 here is CASSPGQGTYEQYF. Written as DNA, the CDR3 is TGTGCCAGCAGTCCGGGACAGGGAACCTACGAGCAGTACTTC.